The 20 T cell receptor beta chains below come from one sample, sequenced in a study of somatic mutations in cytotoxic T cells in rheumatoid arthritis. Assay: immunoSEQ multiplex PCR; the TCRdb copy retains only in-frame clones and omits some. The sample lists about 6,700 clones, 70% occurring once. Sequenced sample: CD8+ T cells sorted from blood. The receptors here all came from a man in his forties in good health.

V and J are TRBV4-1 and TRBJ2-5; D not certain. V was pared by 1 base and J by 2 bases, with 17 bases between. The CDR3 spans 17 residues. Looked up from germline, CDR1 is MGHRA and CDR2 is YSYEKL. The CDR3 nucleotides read TGCGCCAGCAGCCAAGGTCCCTTAGGGTCCGAACAAGAGACCCAGTACTTC. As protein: CASSQGPLGSEQETQYF.

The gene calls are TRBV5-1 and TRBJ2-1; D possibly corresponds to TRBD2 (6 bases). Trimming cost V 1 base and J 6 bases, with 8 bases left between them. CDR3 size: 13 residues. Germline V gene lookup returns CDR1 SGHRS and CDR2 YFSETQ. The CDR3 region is CASSLHGGNEQFF. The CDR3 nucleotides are TGCGCCAGCAGCTTGCACGGGGGCAATGAGCAGTTCTTC.

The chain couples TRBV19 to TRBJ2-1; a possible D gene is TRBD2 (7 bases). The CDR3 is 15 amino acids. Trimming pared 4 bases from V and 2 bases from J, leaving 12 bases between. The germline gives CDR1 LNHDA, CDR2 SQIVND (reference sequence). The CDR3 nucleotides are TGTGCCAGTAGTAAGGGAGGGGGAACCTACAATGAGCAGTTCTTC. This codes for CASSKGGGTYNEQFF.

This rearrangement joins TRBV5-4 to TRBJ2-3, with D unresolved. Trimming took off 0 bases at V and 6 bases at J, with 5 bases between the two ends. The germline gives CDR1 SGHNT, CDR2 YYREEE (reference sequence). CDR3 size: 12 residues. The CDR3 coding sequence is TGTGCCAGCAGCTTGGTTGCGGATACGCAGTATTTT. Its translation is CASSLVADTQYF.

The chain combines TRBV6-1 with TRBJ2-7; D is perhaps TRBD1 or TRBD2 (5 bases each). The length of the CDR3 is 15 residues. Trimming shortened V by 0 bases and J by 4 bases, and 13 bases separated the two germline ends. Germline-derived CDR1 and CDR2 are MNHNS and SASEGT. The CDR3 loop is CASSEAWGMNYEQYV. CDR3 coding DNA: TGTGCCAGCAGTGAAGCGTGGGGGATGAATTACGAGCAGTACGTC.

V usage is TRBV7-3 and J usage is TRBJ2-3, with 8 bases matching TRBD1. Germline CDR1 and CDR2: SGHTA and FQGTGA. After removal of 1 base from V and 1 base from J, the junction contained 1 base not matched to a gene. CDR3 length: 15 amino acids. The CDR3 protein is CASSLRGQGTDTQYF. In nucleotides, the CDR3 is TGTGCCAGCAGCTTAAGGGGACAGGGCACAGATACGCAGTATTTT.

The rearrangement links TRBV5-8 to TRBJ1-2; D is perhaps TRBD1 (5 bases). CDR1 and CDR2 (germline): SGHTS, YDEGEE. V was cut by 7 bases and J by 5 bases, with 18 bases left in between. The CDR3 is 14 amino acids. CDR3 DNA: TGTGCCAGCGTCTCAGGGTTAGCTATATATGGCTACACCTTC. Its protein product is CASVSGLAIYGYTF.

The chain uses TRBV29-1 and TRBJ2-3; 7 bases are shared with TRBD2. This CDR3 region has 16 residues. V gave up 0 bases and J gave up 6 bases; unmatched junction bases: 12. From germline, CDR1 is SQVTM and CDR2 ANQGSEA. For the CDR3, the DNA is TGCAGCGTTGAAGAAGTGGGACTAAGGCCGGCGGATACGCAGTATTTT. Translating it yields CSVEEVGLRPADTQYF.

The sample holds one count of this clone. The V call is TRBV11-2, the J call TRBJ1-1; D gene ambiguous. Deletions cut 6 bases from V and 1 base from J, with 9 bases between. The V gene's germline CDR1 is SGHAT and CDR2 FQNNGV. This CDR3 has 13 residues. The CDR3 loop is CASRPEKNTEAFF. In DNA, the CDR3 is TGTGCCAGCAGACCAGAAAAGAACACTGAAGCTTTCTTT.

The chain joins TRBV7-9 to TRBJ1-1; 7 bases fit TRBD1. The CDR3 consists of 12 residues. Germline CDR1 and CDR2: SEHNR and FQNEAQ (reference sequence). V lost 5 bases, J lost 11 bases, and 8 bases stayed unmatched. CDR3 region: CASSRGQSGAFF. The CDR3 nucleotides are TGTGCCAGCAGCCGGGGACAGTCGGGGGCTTTCTTT.

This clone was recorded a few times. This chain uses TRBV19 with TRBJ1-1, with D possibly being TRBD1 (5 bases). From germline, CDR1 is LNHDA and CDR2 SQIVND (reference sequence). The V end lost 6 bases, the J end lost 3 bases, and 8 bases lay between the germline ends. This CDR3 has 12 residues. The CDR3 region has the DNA TGTGCCAGTAGGTGGGGGGACACTGAAGCTTTCTTT. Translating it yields CASRWGDTEAFF.

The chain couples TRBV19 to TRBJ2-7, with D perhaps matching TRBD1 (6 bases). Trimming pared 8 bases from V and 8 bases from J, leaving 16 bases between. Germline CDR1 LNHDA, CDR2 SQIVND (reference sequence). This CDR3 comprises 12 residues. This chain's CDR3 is CASGGPGVQQYF. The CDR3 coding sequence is TGTGCCAGTGGGGGCCCAGGGGTGCAGCAGTACTTC.

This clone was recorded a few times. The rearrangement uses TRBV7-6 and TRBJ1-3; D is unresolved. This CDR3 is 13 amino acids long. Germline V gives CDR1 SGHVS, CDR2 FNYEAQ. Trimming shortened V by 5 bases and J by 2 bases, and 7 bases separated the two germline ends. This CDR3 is CASSASPGNTIYF. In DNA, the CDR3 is TGTGCCAGCAGCGCCAGTCCTGGAAACACCATATATTTT.

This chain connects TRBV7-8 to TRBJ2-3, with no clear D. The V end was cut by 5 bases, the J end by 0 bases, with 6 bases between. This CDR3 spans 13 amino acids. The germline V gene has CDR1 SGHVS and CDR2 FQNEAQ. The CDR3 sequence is CASSPPSTDTQYF. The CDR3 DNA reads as TGTGCCAGCAGCCCCCCTAGCACAGATACGCAGTATTTT.

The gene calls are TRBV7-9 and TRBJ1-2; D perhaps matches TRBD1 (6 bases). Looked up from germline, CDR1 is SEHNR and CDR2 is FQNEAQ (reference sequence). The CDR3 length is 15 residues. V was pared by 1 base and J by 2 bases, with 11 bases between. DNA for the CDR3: TGTGCCAGCAGCTTAGAATCCAGGGGAAACTATGGCTACACCTTC. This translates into CASSLESRGNYGYTF.

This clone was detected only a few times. CDR3 nucleotides: TGTGCCAGCAGTGAAAAAGGGGGCACCGGGGAGCTGTTTTTT. Translating gives CASSEKGGTGELFF. V usage is TRBV6-4 and J usage is TRBJ2-2; TRBD1 is a possible D gene (6 bases). There are 14 residues in the CDR3. Germline values: CDR1 MRHNA, CDR2 SNTAGT. The ends were cut back, 3 bases at V and 4 bases at J, with 9 bases in the middle.

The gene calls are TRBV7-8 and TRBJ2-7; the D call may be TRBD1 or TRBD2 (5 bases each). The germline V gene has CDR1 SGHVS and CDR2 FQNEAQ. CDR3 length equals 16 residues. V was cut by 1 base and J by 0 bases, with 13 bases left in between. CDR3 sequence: CASSLGMGRVSYEQYF. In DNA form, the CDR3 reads TGTGCCAGCAGCTTAGGCATGGGACGGGTCTCCTACGAGCAGTACTTC.

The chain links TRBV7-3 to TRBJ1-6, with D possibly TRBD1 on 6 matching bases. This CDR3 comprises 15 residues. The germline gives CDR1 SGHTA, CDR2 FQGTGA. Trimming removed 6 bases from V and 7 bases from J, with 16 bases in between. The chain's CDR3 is CASSRSGAQNSPLHF. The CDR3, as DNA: TGTGCCAGCAGTAGATCGGGGGCCCAAAATTCACCCCTCCACTTT.

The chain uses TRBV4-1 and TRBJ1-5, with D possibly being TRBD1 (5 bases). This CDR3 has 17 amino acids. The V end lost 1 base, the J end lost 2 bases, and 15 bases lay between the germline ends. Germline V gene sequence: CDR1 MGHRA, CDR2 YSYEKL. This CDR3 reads CASSQVGIGGGNQPQHF. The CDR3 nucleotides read TGCGCCAGCAGCCAAGTTGGGATTGGGGGTGGCAATCAGCCCCAGCATTTT.

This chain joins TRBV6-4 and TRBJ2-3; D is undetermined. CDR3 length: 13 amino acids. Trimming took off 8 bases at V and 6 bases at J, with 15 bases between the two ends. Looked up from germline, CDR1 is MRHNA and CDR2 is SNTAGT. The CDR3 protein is CASGNSPSDTQYF. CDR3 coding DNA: TGTGCCAGCGGGAATAGCCCTAGTGATACGCAGTATTTT.